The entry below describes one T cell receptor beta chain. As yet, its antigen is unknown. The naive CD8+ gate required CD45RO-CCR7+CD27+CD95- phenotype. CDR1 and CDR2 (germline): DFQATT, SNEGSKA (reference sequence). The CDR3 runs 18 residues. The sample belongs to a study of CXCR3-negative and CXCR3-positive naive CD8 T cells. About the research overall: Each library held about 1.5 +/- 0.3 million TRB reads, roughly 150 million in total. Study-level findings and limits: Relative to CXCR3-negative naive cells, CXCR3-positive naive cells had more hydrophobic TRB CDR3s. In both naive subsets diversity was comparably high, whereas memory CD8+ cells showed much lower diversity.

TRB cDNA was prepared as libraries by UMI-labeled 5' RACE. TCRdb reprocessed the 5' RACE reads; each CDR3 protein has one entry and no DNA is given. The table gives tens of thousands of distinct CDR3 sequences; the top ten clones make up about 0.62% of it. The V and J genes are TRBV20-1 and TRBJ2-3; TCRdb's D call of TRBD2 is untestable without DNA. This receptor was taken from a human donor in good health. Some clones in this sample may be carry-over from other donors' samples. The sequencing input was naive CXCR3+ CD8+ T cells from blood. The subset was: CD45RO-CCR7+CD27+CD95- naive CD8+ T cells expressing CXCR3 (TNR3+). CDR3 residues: CSAREPSDGLARTDTQYF.